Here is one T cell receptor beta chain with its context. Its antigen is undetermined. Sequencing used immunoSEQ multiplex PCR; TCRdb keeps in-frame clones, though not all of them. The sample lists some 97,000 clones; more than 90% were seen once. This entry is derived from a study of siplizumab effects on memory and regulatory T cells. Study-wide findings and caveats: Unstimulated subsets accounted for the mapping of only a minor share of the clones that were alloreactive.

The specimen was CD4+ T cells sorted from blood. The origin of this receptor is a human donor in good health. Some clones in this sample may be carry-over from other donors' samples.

CDR3 amino acids: CASSYSPGANTEAFF. Written as DNA, the CDR3 is TGTGCCAGCAGTTACTCCCCAGGGGCGAACACTGAAGCTTTCTTT. V gene TRBV6-6 combines with J gene TRBJ1-1; TRBD1 is a possible D gene (6 bases). The germline V and J ends were trimmed by 0 bases and 1 base, with 9 bases remaining between them. Germline values: CDR1 MNHNY, CDR2 SVGAGI (reference sequence). The CDR3 is 15 residues long.